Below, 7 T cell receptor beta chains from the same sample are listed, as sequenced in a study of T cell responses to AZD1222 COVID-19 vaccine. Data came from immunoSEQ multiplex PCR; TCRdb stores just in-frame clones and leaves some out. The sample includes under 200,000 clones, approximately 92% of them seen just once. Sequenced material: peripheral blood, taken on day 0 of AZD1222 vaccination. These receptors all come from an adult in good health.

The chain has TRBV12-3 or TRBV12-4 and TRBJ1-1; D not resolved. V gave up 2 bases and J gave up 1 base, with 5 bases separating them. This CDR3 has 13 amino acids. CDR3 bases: TGTGCCAGCAGTTTAAACGGGAACACTGAAGCTTTCTTT. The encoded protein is CASSLNGNTEAFF.

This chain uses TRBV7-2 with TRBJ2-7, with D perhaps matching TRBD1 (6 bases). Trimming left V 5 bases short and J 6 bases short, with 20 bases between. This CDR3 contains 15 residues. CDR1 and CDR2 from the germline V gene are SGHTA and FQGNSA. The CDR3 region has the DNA TGTGCCAGCAGCGCCACCCGGACAGTTCCTTCCGAGCAGTACTTC. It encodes CASSATRTVPSEQYF.

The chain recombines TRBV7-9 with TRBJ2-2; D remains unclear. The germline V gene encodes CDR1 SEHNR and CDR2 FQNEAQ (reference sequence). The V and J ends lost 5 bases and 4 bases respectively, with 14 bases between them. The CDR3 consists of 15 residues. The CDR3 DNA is TGTGCCAGCAGCGGCCTATCGTGGGGCACCGGGGAGCTGTTTTTT. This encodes CASSGLSWGTGELFF. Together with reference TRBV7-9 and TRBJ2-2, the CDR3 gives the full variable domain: DTGVSQNPRHKITKRGQNVTFRCDPISEHNRLYWYRQTLGQGPEFLTYFQNEAQLEKSRLLSDRFSAERPKGSFSTLEIQRTEQGDSAMYLCASSGLSWGTGELFFGEGSRLTVL.

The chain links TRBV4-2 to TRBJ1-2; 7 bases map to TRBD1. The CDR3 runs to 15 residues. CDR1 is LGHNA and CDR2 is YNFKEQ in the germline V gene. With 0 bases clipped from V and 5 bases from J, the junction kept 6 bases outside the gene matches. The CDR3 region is CASSQDQGGGYGYTF. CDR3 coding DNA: TGTGCCAGCAGCCAAGATCAGGGGGGTGGGTATGGCTACACCTTC.

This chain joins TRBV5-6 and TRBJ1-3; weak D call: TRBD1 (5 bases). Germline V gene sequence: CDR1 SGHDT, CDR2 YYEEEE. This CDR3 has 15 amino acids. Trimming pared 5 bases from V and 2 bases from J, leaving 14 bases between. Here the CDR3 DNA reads TGTGCCAGCAGGGGACGCAGGCCCCCTGGAAACACCATATATTTT. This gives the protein CASRGRRPPGNTIYF.

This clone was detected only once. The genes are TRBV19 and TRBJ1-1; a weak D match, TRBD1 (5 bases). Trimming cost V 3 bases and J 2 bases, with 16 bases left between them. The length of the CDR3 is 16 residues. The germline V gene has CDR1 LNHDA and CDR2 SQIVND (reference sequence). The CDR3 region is CASSIRRQTPNTEAFF. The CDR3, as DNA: TGTGCCAGTAGTATCCGGAGACAGACCCCAAACACTGAAGCTTTCTTT. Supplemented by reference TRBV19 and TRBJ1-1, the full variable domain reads DGGITQSPKYLFRKEGQNVTLSCEQNLNHDAMYWYRQDPGQGLRLIYYSQIVNDFQKGDIAEGYSVSREKKESFPLTVTSAQKNPTAFYLCASSIRRQTPNTEAFFGQGTRLTVV.

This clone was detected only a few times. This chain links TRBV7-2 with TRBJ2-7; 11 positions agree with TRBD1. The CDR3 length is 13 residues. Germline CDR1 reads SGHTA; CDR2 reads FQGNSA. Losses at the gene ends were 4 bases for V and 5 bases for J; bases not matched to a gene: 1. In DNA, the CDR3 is TGTGCCAGCAGCTGGGACAGGGGGAACGAGCAGTACTTC. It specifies CASSWDRGNEQYF.